Following are 21 T cell receptor beta chains from one sample sequenced in a study of blood T cell repertoires in COVID-19. Profiling relied on immunoSEQ multiplex PCR, and the TCRdb table lists in-frame clones only, not all of them. The table includes about 180,000 clones, approximately 79% detected once. The source material was peripheral blood. The origin of the receptors is a woman in her 70s with acute or convalescent COVID-19.

The V call is TRBV4-1, the J call TRBJ1-2; 7 nucleotides agree with TRBD1. Germline CDR1 reads MGHRA; CDR2 reads YSYEKL. The V gene end was trimmed by 0 bases and the J gene end by 8 bases; junction bases not matched to a gene: 3. CDR3 length: 13 residues. The CDR3 sequence is CASSQETGFGYTF. The CDR3 DNA reads as TGCGCCAGCAGCCAAGAGACAGGGTTCGGCTACACCTTC.

This rearrangement joins TRBV11-1 to TRBJ2-7; D is undetermined. V was shortened by 0 bases and J by 0 bases, with 6 bases between the two germline ends. Looked up from germline, CDR1 is SGHAT and CDR2 is FQDESV (reference sequence). The CDR3 contains 14 residues. The CDR3 spells CASSLAGSSYEQYF. CDR3 bases: TGTGCCAGCAGCTTAGCGGGCAGCTCCTACGAGCAGTACTTC.

The rearrangement links TRBV6-5 to TRBJ2-7; D is unclear. V shed 10 bases and J shed 2 bases, with 18 bases lying between them. CDR3 length equals 14 residues. Germline CDR1 and CDR2: MNHEY and SVGAGI. As DNA, the CDR3 is TGTGCCAATGCGGCCAATCTGCCCCCCTACGAGCAGTACTTC. Protein product: CANAANLPPYEQYF.

This CDR3 is CASSQGTSGYYEQYF. In DNA, the CDR3 is TGTGCCAGCAGCCAGGGGACTAGCGGCTACTACGAGCAGTACTTC. The chain employs TRBV7-8 and TRBJ2-7; 11 bases are shared with TRBD2. V was pared by 5 bases and J by 3 bases, with 6 bases of the junction left unmatched. The V gene's germline CDR1 is SGHVS and CDR2 FQNEAQ. The CDR3 totals 15 residues.

Here the CDR3 DNA reads TGTGCTAGTGGTTTGGCCCCGACAGGGAGCGTAGAGACCCAGTACTTC. Translation: CASGLAPTGSVETQYF. The rearrangement links TRBV12-5 to TRBJ2-5; 7 bases line up with TRBD1. Germline loops: CDR1 LGHNT, CDR2 FRNRAP. This CDR3 is 16 amino acids long. The trim removed 1 base at V and 4 bases at J, leaving 9 bases unmatched.

The gene calls are TRBV5-1 and TRBJ1-1, with D possibly being TRBD1 (5 bases). CDR1 is SGHRS and CDR2 is YFSETQ in the germline V gene. The CDR3 covers 13 residues. The V and J ends lost 0 bases and 11 bases respectively, with 14 bases between them. CDR3 coding DNA: TGCGCCAGCAGCTTGGTGGCAGGGCGGCGGGCTTTCTTT. The encoded protein is CASSLVAGRRAFF.

The chain joins TRBV27 to TRBJ2-2; TRBD1 is a possible D gene (5 bases). CDR3 length: 16 amino acids. Germline CDR1 and CDR2: MNHEY and SMNVEV (reference sequence). The V end was cut by 0 bases, the J end by 7 bases, with 15 bases between. CDR3 protein: CASSLSLAGYIGELFF. As DNA, the CDR3 is TGTGCCAGCAGTTTATCGCTTGCAGGGTACATCGGGGAGCTGTTTTTT.

J is TRBJ1-4 and V is TRBV5-8; D not resolved. The V gene lost 4 bases and the J gene lost 7 bases, with 26 bases spanning the gap. Germline loops: CDR1 SGHTS, CDR2 YDEGEE. This CDR3 comprises 18 residues. The CDR3 sequence: CASSPDKGGASVGEKLFF. The CDR3, as DNA: TGTGCCAGCAGCCCAGATAAGGGAGGCGCATCGGTCGGTGAAAAACTGTTTTTT.

The J gene is TRBJ2-7, the V gene TRBV24-1; a possible D gene is TRBD1 (6 bases). Per the germline V gene, CDR1 is KGHDR and CDR2 is SFDVKD. V lost 2 bases and J 4 bases, leaving 17 bases between the germline ends. The CDR3 loop spans 16 amino acids. The CDR3 region is CATSDSGAGDPYEQYF. CDR3 in DNA: TGTGCCACCAGTGATTCTGGGGCAGGGGATCCTTACGAGCAGTACTTC.

This CDR3 reads CASSGQGNTEAFF. Written as DNA, the CDR3 is TGTGCCAGCAGTGGACAGGGTAACACTGAAGCTTTCTTT. The chain recombines TRBV2 with TRBJ1-1; 7 bases are a match to TRBD1. The CDR3 runs 13 residues. With 4 bases clipped from V and 2 bases from J, the junction kept 1 base outside the gene matches. Germline CDR1 SNHLY, CDR2 FYNNEI. The full variable domain, its missing parts supplied by reference TRBV2 and TRBJ1-1, is EPEVTQTPSHQVTQMGQEVILRCVPISNHLYFYWYRQILGQKVEFLVSFYNNEISEKSEIFDDQFSVERPDGSNFTLKIRSTKLEDSAMYFCASSGQGNTEAFFGQGTRLTVV.

V and J are TRBV7-8 and TRBJ2-2, with no clear D. Trimming took off 1 base at V and 0 bases at J, with 6 bases between the two ends. This CDR3 has 15 amino acids. Germline-derived CDR1 and CDR2 are SGHVS and FQNEAQ. CDR3 sequence (DNA): TGTGCCAGCAGCTTAGGGCAGACGAACACCGGGGAGCTGTTTTTT. As protein: CASSLGQTNTGELFF.

The gene calls are TRBV25-1 and TRBJ1-1; a weak D match, TRBD1 (5 bases). Trimming left V 3 bases short and J 7 bases short, with 12 bases between. CDR3 length: 13 residues. The V gene's germline CDR1 is MGHDK and CDR2 SYGVNS. CDR3 protein: CASSDYYRNEAFF. The CDR3 DNA reads as TGTGCCAGCAGTGACTATTACAGGAATGAAGCTTTCTTT.

The rearrangement links TRBV7-8 to TRBJ2-3; TRBD1 matches at 7 bases. CDR1 and CDR2 (germline): SGHVS, FQNEAQ. The CDR3 runs to 19 residues. The trim removed 3 bases at V and 4 bases at J, leaving 19 bases unmatched. In DNA form, the CDR3 reads TGTGCCAGCAGCTTTTTTCGGACAGGTCTAAGGGGCATAGCAGATACGCAGTATTTT. Its protein product is CASSFFRTGLRGIADTQYF.

This clone is a singleton in its sample. V is TRBV3-1 (or the pseudogene TRBV3-2) and J is TRBJ2-3, with D tentatively TRBD2 (6 bases). Trimming removed 0 bases from V and 0 bases from J, with 13 bases in between. CDR1 is LGHDT, CDR2 YNNKEL, per germline (reference sequence). The CDR3 has 17 amino acids. As DNA, the CDR3 is TGTGCCAGCAGCCAAGACTTGGGGGGAGCTAGCACAGATACGCAGTATTTT. Its protein product is CASSQDLGGASTDTQYF.

The rearrangement links TRBV10-1 to TRBJ1-1; 7 nucleotides match TRBD1. Trimming removed 7 bases from V and 0 bases from J; junction bases left unmatched: 2. CDR3 length equals 13 residues. CDR1 is WNHNN and CDR2 is SYGVQD in the germline V gene (reference sequence). DNA for the CDR3: TGCGCCAGCATGGGACAGATGAACACTGAAGCTTTCTTT. This gives the protein CASMGQMNTEAFF.

The V and J genes are TRBV29-1 and TRBJ2-1; 8 nucleotides align to TRBD2. From germline, CDR1 is SQVTM and CDR2 ANQGSEA. V was pared by 5 bases and J by 0 bases, with 3 bases of the junction left unmatched. The CDR3 contains 14 residues. The CDR3 spells CSVRGGSSYNEQFF. CDR3 bases: TGCAGCGTTCGCGGGGGGAGCTCCTACAATGAGCAGTTCTTC.

The chain recombines TRBV3-1 (or the pseudogene TRBV3-2) with TRBJ2-3; 10 bases are a match to TRBD1. This CDR3 has 14 amino acids. V lost 4 bases, J lost 5 bases, and 3 bases stayed unmatched. Per the germline V gene, CDR1 is LGHDT and CDR2 is YNNKEL (reference sequence). The CDR3 protein is CASSRGQGLDTQYF. CDR3 in DNA: TGTGCCAGCAGCCGGGGACAGGGGTTAGATACGCAGTATTTT.

The chain links TRBV27 to TRBJ2-1; no clear D gene. The CDR3 runs to 15 residues. The ends were cut back, 5 bases at V and 6 bases at J, with 17 bases in the middle. CDR1 and CDR2 from the germline V gene are MNHEY and SMNVEV (reference sequence). This CDR3 is CASSPPPFRGNEQFF. DNA of the CDR3: TGTGCCAGCAGTCCACCTCCTTTCCGAGGCAATGAGCAGTTCTTC.

The rearrangement uses TRBV24-1 and TRBJ2-3; 8 nucleotides align to TRBD2. J was trimmed by 2 bases and V by 6 bases; bases with no gene match: 6. CDR1 and CDR2 from the germline V gene are KGHDR and SFDVKD. This CDR3 spans 15 amino acids. As DNA, the CDR3 is TGTGCCACCAGTAGGCCGGGACTAGACACAGATACGCAGTATTTT. Residues: CATSRPGLDTDTQYF.

The chain recombines TRBV19 with TRBJ1-2; D is perhaps TRBD1 (6 bases). The CDR3 contains 16 residues. V lost 0 bases, J lost 7 bases, and 18 bases lay in between. Per the germline V gene, CDR1 is LNHDA and CDR2 is SQIVND (reference sequence). The CDR3 DNA sequence: TGTGCCAGTAGTATAGATGATGGGGGCCCGTTGGGTGGCTACACCTTC. Translated, it gives CASSIDDGGPLGGYTF.

V usage is TRBV15 and J usage is TRBJ2-6; unclear D gene. Trimming stripped 5 bases from V and 0 bases from J, with 8 bases between. Germline V gene data show CDR1 as LNHNV and CDR2 as YYDKDF (reference sequence). The CDR3 contains 15 residues. The CDR3, as DNA: TGTGCCACCAGCGGATACAGCTCTGGGGCCAACGTCCTGACTTTC. This gives the protein CATSGYSSGANVLTF.